This T cell receptor (beta chain) was captured in a study of T cell clonotyping in hematopoietic cell transplantation. Overall study results and limits: Recipient TCR diversity dropped after transplant; expanded clonotypes rose from day 30 to 180.

A remark on this clone: Its antigen is as yet unknown.

Clones were sequenced by immunoSEQ multiplex PCR, and TCRdb holds only the in-frame ones, with some missing. The table records 5,000 or so clones, roughly 91% of them present only once. The sequence was collected from a male patient aged 70 to 80 who had an allogeneic stem cell transplant from an unrelated donor, so T cells may come from the graft donor. Some clones in this sample may be carry-over from other donors' samples. This specimen consisted of peripheral blood mononuclear cells, obtained 100 days after allogeneic stem cell transplant.

The CDR3 protein is CASSYQDLYGYTF. CDR3 bases: TGTGCCAGCAGCTACCAGGACCTTTATGGCTACACCTTC. This sequence joins TRBV28 and TRBJ1-2; D remains ambiguous. This CDR3 spans 13 amino acids. CDR1 is MDHEN, CDR2 SYDVKM, per germline. Trimming stripped 6 bases from V and 5 bases from J, with 13 bases between.